A single sample is the source of the 30 T cell receptor beta chains below, sequenced in a study of T cells in Graves' hyperthyroidism and ophthalmopathy. Using RNA transcripts as the source, TCR beta CDR3 regions were amplified. The HTBI primer set was used in a first-round RT-PCR of the TCR CDR3. TCRdb re-analysed the multiplex PCR reads in MiXCR, keeping a single row per CDR3 protein. The sample contains about 640,000 distinct CDR3 sequences, less than 25% of which appear only once. The specimen was blood. The receptors come from a man younger than 45 with Graves' ophthalmopathy.

The chain combines TRBV3-1 with TRBJ1-2; tentative D call: TRBD1 (5 bases). The germline CDR1 and CDR2 sequences are LGHDT and YNNKEL (reference sequence). The CDR3 consists of 15 residues. Trimming removed 0 bases from V and 7 bases from J, with 15 bases in between. The CDR3 nucleotides are TGTGCCAGCAGCCAAGATAAGACGGGACGAGGTGGCTACACCTTC. As protein: CASSQDKTGRGGYTF.

There are a few counts of this clonotype. The V and J genes are TRBV5-1 and TRBJ2-1; 13 positions agree with TRBD2. CDR1 and CDR2 (germline): SGHRS, YFSETQ. The CDR3 has 17 residues. V trimming: 2 bases; J trimming: 12 bases; junction bases outside the gene matches: 14. The CDR3, as DNA: TGCGCCAGCAGCTTATCATCCGGGACTAGCGGGACGGACTCGCAGTTCTTC. Translated, it gives CASSLSSGTSGTDSQFF.

V and J are TRBV19 and TRBJ2-7; 9 bases map to TRBD2. The J segment lost 4 bases and the V segment lost 1 base, leaving 11 bases of the junction unmatched. The CDR3 loop spans 17 amino acids. Germline V CDR1 and CDR2: LNHDA, SQIVND (reference sequence). CDR3 sequence: CASSIVFALAGQYEQYF. The CDR3, as DNA: TGTGCCAGTAGTATAGTATTCGCCCTAGCGGGGCAATACGAGCAGTACTTC.

This clonotype has more than one count but fewer than ten. This rearrangement joins TRBV3-1 to TRBJ2-3; D might be TRBD1 or TRBD2, each matching 6 bases. With 3 bases removed from V and 6 bases from J, the gap between germline ends came to 22 bases. The CDR3 length is 17 residues. Germline loops: CDR1 LGHDT, CDR2 YNNKEL (reference sequence). The CDR3: CASSQIEGGQPIDTQYF. The DNA of the CDR3 is TGTGCCAGCAGCCAGATTGAGGGGGGACAACCCATTGATACGCAGTATTTT.

The chain links TRBV7-8 to TRBJ2-7, with a tentative D call TRBD1 (6 bases). This CDR3 is 15 amino acids long. The germline gives CDR1 SGHVS, CDR2 FQNEAQ. V dropped 3 bases and J dropped 5 bases, with 17 bases sitting between them. The CDR3, as DNA: TGTGCCAGCAGCTTCGGGACAACAGGGATCCACGAGCAGTACTTC. It yields the protein CASSFGTTGIHEQYF.

Ten or more counts support this clonotype. The rearrangement uses TRBV10-2 and TRBJ1-4; perhaps TRBD1 as D (5 bases). Trimming cost V 2 bases and J 10 bases, with 11 bases left between them. Per germline, CDR1 WSHSY and CDR2 SAAADI. The CDR3 runs to 13 residues. This CDR3 is CASSESGAVKLFF. Here the CDR3 DNA reads TGCGCCAGCAGTGAGAGCGGGGCTGTAAAACTGTTTTTT.

This clonotype was seen only a few times. This may be a read error: a much more frequent sequence differs by one nucleotide. The chain carries TRBV5-4 and TRBJ2-1; 13 bases line up with TRBD2. There are 15 residues in the CDR3. Germline CDR1 is SGHNT and CDR2 is YYREEE (reference sequence). Losses at the gene ends were 4 bases for V and 5 bases for J; bases not matched to a gene: 3. The CDR3 DNA follows: TGTGCCAGCAGCGGGGGACTAGCGGGGCACAATGAGCAGTTCTTC. It specifies CASSGGLAGHNEQFF.

The rearrangement links TRBV29-1 to TRBJ1-2; 12 nucleotides line up with TRBD1. The trim removed 3 bases at V and 8 bases at J, leaving 4 bases unmatched. The CDR3 totals 13 residues. Germline V gene sequence: CDR1 SQVTM, CDR2 ANQGSEA. The CDR3 here is CSVEGQGASGYTF. In DNA, the CDR3 is TGCAGCGTTGAGGGACAGGGGGCGAGCGGCTACACCTTC.

The chain has TRBV11-2 and TRBJ2-7; a possible D gene is TRBD2 (6 bases). The CDR3 length is 15 residues. Germline lookup yields CDR1 SGHAT and CDR2 FQNNGV. The V end lost 1 base, the J end lost 5 bases, and 15 bases lay between the germline ends. The CDR3 here is CASSLGASENHEQYF. As DNA, the CDR3 is TGTGCCAGCAGCTTAGGGGCTAGCGAGAACCACGAGCAGTACTTC.

The chain recombines TRBV6-2 or TRBV6-3 with TRBJ1-2; TRBD1 might be the D (5 bases). CDR3 length: 14 amino acids. The germline V gene encodes CDR1 MNHEY and CDR2 SVGEGT. The V gene lost 5 bases and the J gene lost 6 bases, with 16 bases spanning the gap. The CDR3 region is CASSPAGTVDGYTF. The CDR3 bases are TGTGCCAGCAGTCCCGCCGGGACCGTTGATGGCTACACCTTC.

This clonotype was observed a handful of times. The genes are TRBV7-2 and TRBJ2-7, with 10 bases aligning to TRBD1. Trimming removed 2 bases from V and 5 bases from J; junction bases left unmatched: 6. Germline values: CDR1 SGHTA, CDR2 FQGNSA. The CDR3 has 15 amino acids. The DNA of the CDR3 is TGTGCCAGCAGCTTACGGGGACAGGGGTCGGACGAGCAGTACTTC. As protein: CASSLRGQGSDEQYF.

The J gene is TRBJ2-3, the V gene TRBV20-1; TRBD2 agrees at 7 bases. CDR1 is DFQATT and CDR2 is SNEGSKA in the germline V gene (reference sequence). This CDR3 is built from 13 residues. The J segment lost 6 bases and the V segment lost 6 bases, leaving 9 bases of the junction unmatched. The CDR3 DNA follows: TGCAGTGCCTATGAAAGCGGGACGGATACGCAGTATTTT. Protein product: CSAYESGTDTQYF.

This clonotype turned up a few times. The chain is built from TRBV3-1 and TRBJ2-5; D is unclear. Germline loops: CDR1 LGHDT, CDR2 YNNKEL (reference sequence). CDR3 length equals 15 residues. The V gene lost 0 bases and the J gene lost 2 bases, with 10 bases spanning the gap. The chain's CDR3 is CASSQELVEQETQYF. The CDR3 DNA reads TGTGCCAGCAGCCAAGAACTGGTCGAGCAAGAGACCCAGTACTTC.

The rearrangement uses TRBV25-1 and TRBJ2-5, with D hard to call. V lost 5 bases and J 4 bases, leaving 8 bases between the germline ends. Germline loops: CDR1 MGHDK, CDR2 SYGVNS. This CDR3 is 12 amino acids long. CDR3 in DNA: TGTGCCAGCAGTACGTTTTTAGAGACCCAGTACTTC. Translated: CASSTFLETQYF.

This clonotype was picked up many times. This chain joins TRBV11-2 and TRBJ1-1; possible D gene TRBD1, 5 bases. The CDR3 loop spans 15 amino acids. CDR1 is SGHAT and CDR2 is FQNNGV in the germline V gene. V lost 0 bases, J lost 1 base, and 9 bases lay in between. The CDR3: CASSLDRGGNTEAFF. CDR3 nucleotides: TGTGCCAGCAGCTTAGATCGGGGGGGGAACACTGAAGCTTTCTTT. Using reference TRBV11-2 and TRBJ1-1 for the parts outside the CDR3, the full variable domain is EAGVAQSPRYKIIEKRQSVAFWCNPISGHATLYWYQQILGQGPKLLIQFQNNGVVDDSQLPKDRFSAERLKGVDSTLKIQPAKLEDSAVYLCASSLDRGGNTEAFFGQGTRLTVV.

The chain couples TRBV20-1 to TRBJ2-1; TRBD2 agrees at 10 bases. This CDR3 is 15 amino acids long. V lost 3 bases to trimming and J lost 7 bases; unmatched junction nucleotides: 9. Germline CDR1 DFQATT, CDR2 SNEGSKA (reference sequence). The CDR3 loop reads CSASSASGRKNEQFF. DNA for the CDR3: TGCAGTGCTAGTAGCGCTAGCGGGAGAAAAAATGAGCAGTTCTTC.

This clonotype was counted ten times or more. V usage is TRBV28 and J usage is TRBJ1-1; no reliable D call. CDR1 is MDHEN, CDR2 SYDVKM, per germline. CDR3 length: 15 residues. Deletions cut 3 bases from V and 0 bases from J, with 11 bases between. Written as DNA, the CDR3 is TGTGCCAGCAGTTTCCCCCCTGAGATGAACACTGAAGCTTTCTTT. This codes for CASSFPPEMNTEAFF. The whole variable domain, remainder taken from reference TRBV28 and TRBJ1-1, is DVKVTQSSRYLVKRTGEKVFLECVQDMDHENMFWYRQDPGLGLRLIYFSYDVKMKEKGDIPEGYSVSREKKERFSLILESASTNQTSMYLCASSFPPEMNTEAFFGQGTRLTVV.

This chain uses TRBV7-2 with TRBJ2-2, with 9 bases that match TRBD1. Germline V gene data show CDR1 as SGHTA and CDR2 as FQGNSA. The CDR3 has 16 amino acids. The junction had 10 bases not matched to a gene; V was cut back by 5 bases and J by 6 bases. The CDR3 is CASSAGGTGWAGELFF. The DNA of the CDR3 is TGTGCCAGCAGCGCCGGGGGGACAGGGTGGGCCGGGGAGCTGTTTTTT.

The chain is built from TRBV6-6 and TRBJ1-4; 10 bases align to TRBD1. Germline assignment: CDR1 MNHNY and CDR2 SVGAGI (reference sequence). The CDR3 totals 14 residues. J lost 8 bases, V lost 2 bases, and 2 bases had no gene match. The DNA for the CDR3 is TGTGCCAGCAGTTACGGACAGGGGGGAGAAAAACTGTTTTTT. This codes for CASSYGQGGEKLFF.

CDR3 sequence: CASRQPGQGTYEQYF. The CDR3 region has the DNA TGTGCCAGCAGACAACCGGGACAGGGAACCTACGAGCAGTACTTC. The chain employs TRBV2 and TRBJ2-7; TRBD1 aligns across 9 bases. V lost 6 bases to trimming and J lost 2 bases; unmatched junction nucleotides: 8. Germline V gives CDR1 SNHLY, CDR2 FYNNEI. The CDR3 is 15 amino acids. Drawing the rest from reference TRBV2 and TRBJ2-7, the complete variable domain is EPEVTQTPSHQVTQMGQEVILRCVPISNHLYFYWYRQILGQKVEFLVSFYNNEISEKSEIFDDQFSVERPDGSNFTLKIRSTKLEDSAMYFCASRQPGQGTYEQYFGPGTRLTVT.

This clonotype has only a few counts. The CDR3, as DNA: TGTGCCAGCAGGCACTCACCGGAGGGCCTCGACAATGAGCAGTTCTTC. This translates into CASRHSPEGLDNEQFF. The chain recombines TRBV7-9 with TRBJ2-1; D possibly corresponds to TRBD2 (6 bases). There are 16 residues in the CDR3. Trimming took 6 bases from V and 5 from J, leaving 20 bases between them. Germline loops: CDR1 SEHNR, CDR2 FQNEAQ (reference sequence).

This clonotype was picked up a small number of times. The chain links TRBV28 to TRBJ2-7; 10 nucleotides align to TRBD1. The V and J ends lost 1 base and 6 bases, in that order; junction bases with no gene match: 9. This CDR3 spans 16 amino acids. The V gene's germline CDR1 is MDHEN and CDR2 SYDVKM. The CDR3: CASSLSAGQGFGEQYF. The CDR3 DNA is TGTGCCAGCAGTTTATCGGCGGGACAGGGGTTTGGCGAGCAGTACTTC.

This clonotype has at least ten counts. This sequence joins TRBV29-1 and TRBJ2-1, with D hard to call. CDR3 length: 13 amino acids. V lost 4 bases and J lost 3, with 10 bases in between. The germline CDR1 and CDR2 sequences are SQVTM and ANQGSEA. The CDR3 DNA reads as TGCAGCGTTGCCCTGATAGGCTACAATGAGCAGTTCTTC. Protein: CSVALIGYNEQFF.

This clonotype was detected ten times or more. The rearrangement links TRBV28 to TRBJ1-1; 9 positions agree with TRBD1. The CDR3 loop spans 16 amino acids. V lost 6 bases to trimming and J lost 4 bases; unmatched junction nucleotides: 12. From germline, CDR1 is MDHEN and CDR2 SYDVKM. The CDR3 DNA reads as TGTGCCAGCAGCAGCGGGACAGGGTTTATGACCACTGAAGCTTTCTTT. As protein: CASSSGTGFMTTEAFF.

This clonotype was seen many times. The chain employs TRBV20-1 and TRBJ2-3; no reliable D call. Germline-derived CDR1 and CDR2 are DFQATT and SNEGSKA (reference sequence). The CDR3 is 14 residues long. The V gene lost 1 base and the J gene lost 4 bases, with 12 bases spanning the gap. CDR3 coding DNA: TGCAGTGCTAGAGTAGGGCTTGGTGCAGATACGCAGTATTTT. Translated: CSARVGLGADTQYF.

Ten or more counts support this clonotype. The V and J genes are TRBV11-2 and TRBJ2-3; TRBD2 matches at 8 bases. The germline V gene encodes CDR1 SGHAT and CDR2 FQNNGV. The length of the CDR3 is 16 residues. The J segment lost 5 bases and the V segment lost 3 bases, leaving 10 bases of the junction unmatched. In nucleotides, the CDR3 is TGTGCCAGCAGCTTCGACCTAGCGGGCCTCAGAGATACGCAGTATTTT. This encodes CASSFDLAGLRDTQYF.

This clonotype appeared many times. V is TRBV5-5 and J is TRBJ2-1; 13 bases align to TRBD2. In germline, CDR1 is SGHKS, CDR2 YYEKEE (reference sequence). CDR3 length: 15 residues. V was pared by 4 bases and J by 5 bases, with 3 bases of the junction left unmatched. CDR3 DNA sequence: TGTGCCAGCAGCAAGACTAGCGGGGGGCACAATGAGCAGTTCTTC. Residues: CASSKTSGGHNEQFF.

This clonotype was recorded at least ten times. The chain uses TRBV28 and TRBJ1-1; D unclear. Trimming pared 1 base from V and 0 bases from J, leaving 6 bases between. The CDR3 has 14 residues. Germline V CDR1 and CDR2: MDHEN, SYDVKM. The CDR3 DNA follows: TGTGCCAGCAGTTTATCTCTCATGAACACTGAAGCTTTCTTT. This translates into CASSLSLMNTEAFF.

This clonotype was seen repeatedly, ten times or more. Here the CDR3 reads CASSPTGLREQYF. The CDR3 bases are TGTGCCAGCAGTCCCACGGGACTCCGGGAGCAGTACTTC. The rearrangement links TRBV28 to TRBJ2-7, with a possible D match to TRBD2 (6 bases). The V and J ends lost 5 bases and 7 bases respectively, with 15 bases between them. The germline CDR1 and CDR2 sequences are MDHEN and SYDVKM. This CDR3 is 13 amino acids long.

The gene calls are TRBV2 and TRBJ2-7; D not resolved. CDR1 is SNHLY, CDR2 FYNNEI, per germline. Trimming took off 2 bases at V and 6 bases at J, with 8 bases between the two ends. The CDR3 has 12 residues. The DNA of the CDR3 is TGTGCCAGCAGTGAAATCGCGGCCGAGCAGTACTTC. This encodes CASSEIAAEQYF.